This T cell receptor beta chain was retrieved from a study of cytomegalovirus exposure and HLA in healthy donors. In the study overall: Tens of millions of unique TCRs, all from HLA-typed donors, were included in an early release of the data.

Trimming took off 7 bases at V and 2 bases at J, with 18 bases between the two ends. The CDR3 loop spans 16 amino acids. CDR1 is MNHNY, CDR2 SVGAGI, per germline (reference sequence). The study ran its PCR with 60 Vbeta and 13 Jbeta primers. Generated by immunoSEQ multiplex PCR, the TCRdb table keeps only in-frame clones and is missing some. The table includes roughly 230,000 clones, approximately 91% detected once. Sampled while nominally healthy, donors likely had unrecorded immune exposures. J is TRBJ1-5 and V is TRBV6-6, with a weak D call TRBD1 (5 bases). Sequencing was carried out using PBMCs. The sequence was obtained from a girl aged 2-10 years in good health and CMV-seronegative. CDR3 nucleotide sequence: TGTGCCAGCACTGGGGGGAAGGTGGGGGGCAATCAGCCCCAGCATTTT. Translation gives CASTGGKVGGNQPQHF.